Below, one TCR beta chain is given with its context. Its antigen remains unidentified. These data originate in a study of cytomegalovirus exposure and HLA in healthy donors. The assay was immunoSEQ multiplex PCR, and TCRdb's table has in-frame clones only and misses some. The repertoire holds about 120,000 clones, with about nine tenths as singletons. Study-wide results and limits: Many donors shared some public TCRs, even though most TCR sequences were rare. The study labeled 150 to 200 TCR beta chains cytomegalovirus-associated.

The sequence derives from a man between 18 and 35 years old in good health and CMV-seronegative. Sequenced input: PBMCs.

CDR3 in DNA: TGTGCCAGCAGCCCAATGCAGTTGGAAGCTTTCTTT. Protein sequence: CASSPMQLEAFF. This chain links TRBV11-2 with TRBJ1-1; D unresolved. CDR1 is SGHAT and CDR2 is FQNNGV in the germline V gene. CDR3 size: 12 residues. Trimming left V 5 bases short and J 8 bases short, with 12 bases between.